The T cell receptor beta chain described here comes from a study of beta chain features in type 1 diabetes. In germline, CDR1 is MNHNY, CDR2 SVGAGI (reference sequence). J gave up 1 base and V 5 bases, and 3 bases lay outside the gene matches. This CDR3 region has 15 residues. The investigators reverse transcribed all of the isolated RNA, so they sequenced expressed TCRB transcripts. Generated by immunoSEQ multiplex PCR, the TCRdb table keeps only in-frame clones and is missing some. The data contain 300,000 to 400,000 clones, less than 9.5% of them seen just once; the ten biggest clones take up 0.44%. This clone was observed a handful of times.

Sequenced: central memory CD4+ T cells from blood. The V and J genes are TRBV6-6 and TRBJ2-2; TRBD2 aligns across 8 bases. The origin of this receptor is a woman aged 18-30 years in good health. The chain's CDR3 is CASSPGGRNTGELFF. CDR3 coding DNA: TGTGCCAGCAGTCCGGGAGGGCGGAACACCGGGGAGCTGTTTTTT.